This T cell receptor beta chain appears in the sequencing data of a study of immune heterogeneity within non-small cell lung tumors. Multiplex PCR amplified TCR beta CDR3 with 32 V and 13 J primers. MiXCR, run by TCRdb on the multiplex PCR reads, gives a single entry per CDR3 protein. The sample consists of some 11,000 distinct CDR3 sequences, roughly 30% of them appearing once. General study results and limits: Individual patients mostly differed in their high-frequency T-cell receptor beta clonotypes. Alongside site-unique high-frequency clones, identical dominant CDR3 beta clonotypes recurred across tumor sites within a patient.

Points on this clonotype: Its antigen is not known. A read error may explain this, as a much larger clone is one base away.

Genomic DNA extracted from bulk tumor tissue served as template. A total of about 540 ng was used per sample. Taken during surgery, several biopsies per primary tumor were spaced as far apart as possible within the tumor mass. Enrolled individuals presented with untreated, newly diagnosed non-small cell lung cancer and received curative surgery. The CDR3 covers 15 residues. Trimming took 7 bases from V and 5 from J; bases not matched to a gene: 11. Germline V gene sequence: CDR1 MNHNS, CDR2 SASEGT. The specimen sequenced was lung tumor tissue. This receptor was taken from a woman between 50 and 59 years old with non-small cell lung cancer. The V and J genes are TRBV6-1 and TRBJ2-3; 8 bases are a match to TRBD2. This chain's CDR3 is CASKLSGGQVDTQYF. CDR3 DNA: TGTGCCAGCAAATTATCGGGGGGGCAAGTAGATACGCAGTATTTT.